This passage covers 11 T cell receptor beta chains from one sample sequenced in a study of blood T cell repertoires in COVID-19. Sequencing was performed with immunoSEQ multiplex PCR; in TCRdb, only in-frame clones are kept and a portion is missing. The sample shows about 74,000 clones, about 83% of them seen only once. Sequenced material: peripheral blood. The source is a man aged 70 or older with acute or convalescent COVID-19.

This clone was observed a handful of times. This chain links TRBV7-2 with TRBJ2-2; D is possibly TRBD1 (5 bases). This CDR3 has 15 residues. With 1 base removed from V and 4 bases from J, the gap between germline ends came to 10 bases. The germline V gene encodes CDR1 SGHTA and CDR2 FQGNSA. The CDR3 region has the DNA TGTGCCAGCAGCTTAGTGGGTAGGGGCACCGGGGAGCTGTTTTTT. Its translation is CASSLVGRGTGELFF.

This clone was counted a single time. The chain carries TRBV7-2 and TRBJ2-7, with 10 bases aligning to TRBD1. Trimming cost V 0 bases and J 6 bases; bases outside gene matches: 5. This CDR3 contains 15 residues. Per germline, CDR1 SGHTA and CDR2 FQGNSA. CDR3 nucleotide sequence: TGTGCCAGCAGCTTAGCCGGGACAGGGGATCGCGAGCAGTACTTC. This gives the protein CASSLAGTGDREQYF. Supplemented by reference TRBV7-2 and TRBJ2-7, the full variable domain reads GAGVSQSPSNKVTEKGKDVELRCDPISGHTALYWYRQSLGQGLEFLIYFQGNSAPDKSGLPSDRFSAERTGGSVSTLTIQRTQQEDSAVYLCASSLAGTGDREQYFGPGTRLTVT.

In its sample, this clone was seen a few times. The rearrangement uses TRBV10-3 and TRBJ2-7, with a tentative D call TRBD1 (6 bases). The CDR3 contains 13 residues. Germline V gives CDR1 ENHRY, CDR2 SYGVKD. The V end was cut by 6 bases, the J end by 0 bases, with 9 bases between. The CDR3 sequence: CAIRAGDSYEQYF. In nucleotides, the CDR3 is TGTGCCATCAGAGCAGGGGACTCCTACGAGCAGTACTTC.

The gene calls are TRBV11-3 and TRBJ2-1, with a tentative D call TRBD2 (6 bases). From germline, CDR1 is SGHNT and CDR2 YENEEA. CDR3 size: 12 residues. Trimming left V 5 bases short and J 10 bases short, with 12 bases between. For the CDR3, the DNA is TGTGCCAGCAGCCTGACTAGTACGGAGCAGTTCTTC. This translates into CASSLTSTEQFF.

V gene TRBV28 combines with J gene TRBJ2-2; D is unclear. Germline values: CDR1 MDHEN, CDR2 SYDVKM. Between the trimmed V and J ends, which lost 2 bases and 7 bases, there was a span of 14 bases. The CDR3 is 15 residues long. CDR3 nucleotides: TGTGCCAGCAGTTTAGTGTTTAGGCCGGGCGGGGAGCTGTTTTTT. This gives the protein CASSLVFRPGGELFF.

This chain uses TRBV2 with TRBJ2-7; possible D gene TRBD1, 6 bases. CDR3 length: 15 residues. V gave up 3 bases and J gave up 3 bases, with 15 bases separating them. CDR1 and CDR2 (germline): SNHLY, FYNNEI. The CDR3 bases are TGTGCCAGCAGTGATCCCCGGGACAACCTCTACGAGCAGTACTTC. This codes for CASSDPRDNLYEQYF.

The chain has TRBV28 and TRBJ1-6; perhaps TRBD1 as D (6 bases). V shed 6 bases and J shed 9 bases, with 15 bases lying between them. From germline, CDR1 is MDHEN and CDR2 SYDVKM. This CDR3 is 14 amino acids long. CDR3 in amino acids: CASRSGTIGSPLHF. The CDR3 region has the DNA TGTGCCAGCAGGTCCGGGACAATAGGTTCACCCCTCCACTTT.

The V call is TRBV5-4, the J call TRBJ1-3; D remains ambiguous. Germline V CDR1 and CDR2: SGHNT, YYREEE (reference sequence). The germline V and J ends were trimmed by 0 bases and 4 bases, with 17 bases remaining between them. The CDR3 is 17 residues long. CDR3 nucleotides: TGTGCCAGCAGCTTGGAGGGAGGGCTCTTCGGCGGAAACACCATATATTTT. This translates into CASSLEGGLFGGNTIYF.

The chain uses TRBV28 and TRBJ1-5; the D gene is possibly TRBD1 (6 bases). V was trimmed by 7 bases and J by 5 bases, leaving 15 bases between them. Germline CDR1 MDHEN, CDR2 SYDVKM. The CDR3 covers 14 residues. The CDR3 bases are TGTGCCAGCACGTCTGGGGGGGCCCATCAGCCCCAGCATTTT. This gives the protein CASTSGGAHQPQHF.

This sequence joins TRBV27 and TRBJ2-2, with TRBD2 matching over 13 bases. Germline lookup yields CDR1 MNHEY and CDR2 SMNVEV (reference sequence). This CDR3 is built from 16 residues. V was clipped by 7 bases and J by 8 bases; unmatched bases: 10. CDR3 nucleotides: TGTGCCAGCACCCCAGGACTAGCGGGAGCGGGAGGGGAGCTGTTTTTT. Translating gives CASTPGLAGAGGELFF.

CDR3 in amino acids: CASRTTGSDEQYF. CDR3 DNA sequence: TGTGCCAGCAGGACGACAGGGTCCGACGAGCAGTACTTC. The chain carries TRBV25-1 and TRBJ2-7, with 7 bases identical to TRBD1. Germline V gives CDR1 MGHDK, CDR2 SYGVNS. The trim removed 6 bases at V and 5 bases at J, leaving 7 bases unmatched. CDR3 length: 13 amino acids.